Following are 9 T cell receptor beta chains from one sample sequenced in a study of T cell responses to AZD1222 COVID-19 vaccine. Some clones are missing from TCRdb's copy, which holds only in-frame ones; the method was immunoSEQ multiplex PCR. The sample shows approximately 220,000 clones, 85% to 95% of them seen only once. The source material was peripheral blood, sampled on day 0 of MenACWY control vaccination. The receptors stem from an adult in good health.

For this clone: This same CDR3 is encoded by further DNA sequences in the sample. The chain employs TRBV6-5 and TRBJ2-5, with 7 bases aligning to TRBD1. Trimming took 6 bases from V and 5 from J; bases not matched to a gene: 9. Germline CDR1 is MNHEY and CDR2 is SVGAGI. The CDR3 covers 14 residues. The CDR3 sequence is CASSRDRVQETQYF. For the CDR3, the DNA is TGTGCCAGCAGCCGAGACAGGGTCCAGGAGACCCAGTACTTC.

The V call is TRBV7-2, the J call TRBJ1-1; D not resolved. The CDR3 contains 13 residues. CDR1 and CDR2 from the germline V gene are SGHTA and FQGNSA. Trimming stripped 6 bases from V and 0 bases from J, with 8 bases between. CDR3 bases: TGTGCCAGCAGTCAAGAGATGAACACTGAAGCTTTCTTT. Residues: CASSQEMNTEAFF.

This chain uses TRBV4-2 with TRBJ2-3; weak D call: TRBD2 (6 bases). V gave up 0 bases and J gave up 4 bases, with 17 bases separating them. Per the germline V gene, CDR1 is LGHNA and CDR2 is YNFKEQ. This CDR3 comprises 17 residues. The CDR3 bases are TGTGCCAGCAGCCAAGATATGGGTAGCGGCGCGGCAGATACGCAGTATTTT. Translated: CASSQDMGSGAADTQYF.

The chain couples TRBV30 to TRBJ1-1; 9 bases match TRBD1. Germline V CDR1 and CDR2: GTSNPN, SVGIG (reference sequence). V lost 5 bases to trimming and J lost 3 bases; unmatched junction nucleotides: 7. The length of the CDR3 is 14 residues. This CDR3 reads CAWQQGASDTEAFF. CDR3 bases: TGTGCCTGGCAACAGGGGGCCAGCGACACTGAAGCTTTCTTT.

This chain links TRBV19 with TRBJ1-4; possibly TRBD1 for D (5 bases). Per germline, CDR1 LNHDA and CDR2 SQIVND (reference sequence). V gave up 4 bases and J gave up 8 bases, with 20 bases separating them. The CDR3 runs to 16 residues. The CDR3 protein is CASSKTGGARQEKLFF. The CDR3 coding sequence is TGTGCCAGTAGTAAGACGGGAGGGGCCCGACAGGAAAAACTGTTTTTT.

The rearrangement joins TRBV5-6 to TRBJ1-5, with D hard to call. CDR3 length: 15 residues. V lost 4 bases to trimming and J lost 0 bases, with 11 bases between them. Per the germline V gene, CDR1 is SGHDT and CDR2 is YYEEEE. CDR3 in amino acids: CASSPGQYSNQPQHF. The CDR3 DNA reads as TGTGCCAGCAGCCCTGGTCAGTATAGCAATCAGCCCCAGCATTTT. Based on the CDR3 plus reference TRBV5-6 and TRBJ1-5, the full variable domain is DAGVTQSPTHLIKTRGQQVTLRCSPKSGHDTVSWYQQALGQGPQFIFQYYEEEERQRGNFPDRFSGHQFPNYSSELNVNALLLGDSALYLCASSPGQYSNQPQHFGDGTRLSIL.

This chain uses TRBV2 with TRBJ1-4, with D possibly TRBD1 on 6 matching bases. Germline CDR1 reads SNHLY; CDR2 reads FYNNEI. This CDR3 region has 15 residues. The V and J ends lost 4 bases and 8 bases respectively, with 17 bases between them. CDR3 DNA: TGTGCCAGCAGTGGAGGGAGCAGGGGTGGGGAAAAACTGTTTTTT. This codes for CASSGGSRGGEKLFF.

The V and J genes are TRBV12-3 or TRBV12-4 and TRBJ2-5; TRBD1 might be the D (6 bases). The CDR3 totals 13 residues. The V end was cut by 6 bases, the J end by 3 bases, with 11 bases between. CDR3 coding DNA: TGTGCCAGCAGCCGGGGACACGAAGAGACCCAGTACTTC. It specifies CASSRGHEETQYF.

V usage is TRBV28 and J usage is TRBJ1-4; no firm D call. The CDR3 has 15 residues. Looked up from germline, CDR1 is MDHEN and CDR2 is SYDVKM. V gave up 6 bases and J gave up 0 bases, with 11 bases separating them. CDR3 sequence (DNA): TGTGCCAGCAGACCAAGAATTGCAACTAATGAAAAACTGTTTTTT. This gives the protein CASRPRIATNEKLFF.